A selection of T cell receptor beta chains follows, all from one sample in a study of blood T cell repertoires in COVID-19. Using immunoSEQ multiplex PCR, the repertoire was profiled, and TCRdb retains in-frame clones only, with some absent. In the table there are more than 150,000 clones, around 90% of which are singletons. The specimen sequenced was peripheral blood. The receptors were gathered from a man between 40 and 49 years old with active or convalescent COVID-19. Both conserved end residues are part of each CDR3. Each record gives: V gene, clone size, J gene, D gene, CDR3 protein, CDR3 DNA. The D gene is left open where the match is weak. The size of a clone is reported for some rows only, either as once, few or many, or as a class for expanded clones.

TRBV2	NA	TRBJ2-5	TRBD2	CASSEGGTSGYQETQYF	TGTGCCAGCAGTGAAGGGGGGACTAGCGGGTACCAAGAGACCCAGTACTTC
TRBV14	NA	TRBJ1-3	NA	CASSQIATIYF	TGTGCCAGCAGCCAAATAGCCACCATATATTTT
TRBV7-9	NA	TRBJ1-2	NA	CASSLTGGYGYTF	TGTGCCAGCAGCTTGACAGGTGGATATGGCTACACCTTC
TRBV24-1	NA	TRBJ1-5	TRBD1	CATSDGTGEWRPQHF	TGTGCCACCAGTGATGGGACAGGGGAGTGGCGGCCCCAGCATTTT
TRBV19	once	TRBJ1-2	TRBD1	CASSLQGANGYTF	TGTGCCAGTAGTTTACAGGGGGCAAATGGCTACACCTTC
TRBV6-2/TRBV6-3	once	TRBJ2-3	NA	CASSYGPFLIEAGDTQYF	TGTGCCAGCAGTTACGGGCCATTTTTGATAGAAGCTGGAGATACGCAGTATTTT
TRBV16	NA	TRBJ2-7	NA	CASSQSIGHGAFYEQYF	TGTGCCAGCAGCCAATCAATAGGACACGGAGCATTCTACGAGCAGTACTTC
TRBV7-8	NA	TRBJ1-3	NA	CASSYREGASGNTIYF	TGTGCCAGCAGCTATAGAGAAGGGGCATCTGGAAACACCATATATTTT
TRBV27	NA	TRBJ1-1	TRBD1	CASGTGDRTEAFF	TGTGCCAGCGGAACAGGGGATAGAACTGAAGCTTTCTTT
TRBV24-1	NA	TRBJ1-5	TRBD1	CATSESGGASNQPQHF	TGTGCCACCAGTGAGTCAGGGGGAGCTTCAAATCAGCCCCAGCATTTT
TRBV28	NA	TRBJ1-1	TRBD1	CASSSRGRGGEAFF	TGTGCCAGCAGTTCCAGGGGGCGTGGGGGTGAAGCTTTCTTT
TRBV4-1	NA	TRBJ2-7	NA	CASSQDPAGTSYEQYF	TGCGCCAGCAGCCAAGATCCCGCGGGGACGTCCTACGAGCAGTACTTC
TRBV27	NA	TRBJ1-6	TRBD1	CASSSPVGTGRNSPLHF	TGTGCCAGCAGTTCCCCAGTAGGGACAGGGAGGAATTCACCCCTCCACTTT
TRBV14	NA	TRBJ1-2	NA	CASSQGGRGFGGYTF	TGTGCCAGCAGCCAAGGGGGCAGGGGATTTGGTGGCTACACCTTC
TRBV27	NA	TRBJ2-7	TRBD2	CASSLIGGGYEQYF	TGTGCCAGCAGTTTAATTGGCGGGGGTTACGAGCAGTACTTC
TRBV9	NA	TRBJ2-1	TRBD1	CASSAGTGTYNEQFF	TGTGCCAGCAGCGCCGGGACAGGGACCTACAATGAGCAGTTCTTC
TRBV6-6	NA	TRBJ1-4	TRBD1	CASRSNRGNEKLFF	TGTGCCAGCAGATCCAACAGGGGGAATGAAAAACTGTTTTTT
TRBV3-1/TRBV3-2	NA	TRBJ1-6	NA	CASSQWWGTDNFNSPLHF	TGTGCCAGCAGCCAATGGTGGGGAACGGACAATTTCAATTCACCCCTCCACTTT
TRBV11-3	once	TRBJ1-1	NA	CASSLEGRGTEAFF	TGTGCCAGCAGCTTAGAAGGCAGGGGCACTGAAGCTTTCTTT
TRBV20-1	few	TRBJ1-5	NA	CSASKVVGGQPQHF	TGCAGTGCTAGTAAGGTTGTGGGGGGTCAGCCCCAGCATTTT
TRBV4-3	NA	TRBJ2-5	TRBD1	CASSPGTGLVSQETQYF	TGCGCCAGCAGCCCCGGGACAGGGCTAGTCTCACAAGAGACCCAGTACTTC
TRBV18	many	TRBJ1-6	NA	CASSPGRRDSPLHF	TGTGCCAGCTCCCCGGGCCGGCGGGATTCACCCCTCCACTTT
TRBV4-1	NA	TRBJ1-3	NA	CASSQDGSRPGNTIYF	TGCGCCAGCAGCCAAGATGGGAGCAGGCCTGGAAACACCATATATTTT
TRBV27	NA	TRBJ1-5	NA	CASSLGQTNQPQHF	TGTGCCAGCAGTTTAGGACAGACCAATCAGCCCCAGCATTTT
TRBV3-1/TRBV3-2	NA	TRBJ2-7	TRBD2	CASSPRKLAGTYEQYF	TGTGCCAGCAGCCCGAGAAAACTAGCGGGAACCTACGAGCAGTACTTC
TRBV4-3	NA	TRBJ1-2	TRBD1	CASSQQGAHGYTF	TGCGCCAGCAGCCAACAGGGGGCGCATGGCTACACCTTC
TRBV2	NA	TRBJ1-5	NA	CASSSNTGLHQPQHF	TGTGCCAGCAGTTCAAATACAGGGCTTCATCAGCCCCAGCATTTT
TRBV19	NA	TRBJ2-7	TRBD1	CASSTGQGIYSYEQYF	TGTGCCAGTAGTACGGGACAGGGGATCTATTCCTACGAGCAGTACTTC
TRBV6-5	NA	TRBJ1-6	NA	CASRAQVSPLHF	TGTGCCAGCAGGGCACAAGTCTCACCCCTCCACTTT
TRBV19	NA	TRBJ2-7	TRBD1	CASSVPGQNTYEQYF	TGTGCCAGTAGTGTTCCGGGACAGAATACCTACGAGCAGTACTTC
TRBV19	NA	TRBJ1-6	NA	CAAARSYNSPLHF	TGTGCCGCGGCAAGGTCCTATAATTCACCCCTCCACTTT
TRBV3-1/TRBV3-2	NA	TRBJ2-3	TRBD2	CASSLGLAGGSSHSDTQYF	TGTGCCAGCAGCCTCGGACTAGCGGGGGGCTCCTCCCACAGTGATACGCAGTATTTT
TRBV5-8	NA	TRBJ2-1	NA	CASSFGGLWNEQFF	TGTGCCAGCAGCTTCGGCGGGCTATGGAATGAGCAGTTCTTC
TRBV28	NA	TRBJ1-3	NA	CASSFSGRVGNTIYF	TGTGCCAGCAGTTTTTCGGGCAGGGTTGGAAACACCATATATTTT
TRBV3-1/TRBV3-2	NA	TRBJ2-1	TRBD1	CASSQDRTGGANLPYNEQFF	TGTGCCAGCAGCCAAGATAGGACAGGGGGCGCAAATTTACCCTACAATGAGCAGTTCTTC
TRBV7-2	once	TRBJ2-3	TRBD2	CASRELAGGVTDTQYF	TGTGCCAGCAGAGAACTAGCGGGGGGGGTCACAGATACGCAGTATTTT
TRBV28	NA	TRBJ1-5	NA	CASTNDRRLNQPQHF	TGTGCCAGCACCAACGACAGGAGGTTGAATCAGCCCCAGCATTTT
TRBV7-7	NA	TRBJ2-1	NA	CASSASLSSSYNEQFF	TGTGCTAGCAGCGCCTCCCTCTCGAGCTCCTACAATGAGCAGTTCTTC
TRBV3-1/TRBV3-2	once	TRBJ1-5	NA	CASSQDRGQPQHF	TGTGCCAGCAGCCAAGATCGGGGGCAGCCCCAGCATTTT
TRBV28	NA	TRBJ1-6	TRBD1	CASSKDRVGNSPLHF	TGTGCCAGCAGTAAAGACAGGGTCGGTAATTCACCCCTCCACTTT
TRBV20-1	NA	TRBJ2-7	TRBD2	CSASGGYEQYF	TGCAGTGCTTCGGGGGGCTACGAGCAGTACTTC
TRBV28	NA	TRBJ2-4	TRBD1	CASSERGQGASKNIQYF	TGTGCCAGCAGCGAAAGGGGCCAGGGGGCATCCAAAAACATTCAGTACTTC
TRBV9	NA	TRBJ1-1	NA	CASSVVPGGNTEAFF	TGTGCCAGCAGCGTAGTTCCGGGGGGGAACACTGAAGCTTTCTTT
TRBV6-6	NA	TRBJ1-5	NA	CATSDFWDQPQHF	TGTGCCACGTCGGACTTTTGGGATCAGCCCCAGCATTTT
TRBV28	NA	TRBJ1-6	NA	CASISSYNSPLHF	TGTGCCAGCATCAGCTCCTATAATTCACCCCTCCACTTT
TRBV14	NA	TRBJ1-2	NA	CASSQDRSGYTF	TGTGCCAGCAGCCAAGACAGATCTGGCTACACCTTC